This TCR beta chain emerged from a study of control samples from healthy donors and cancer patients. This clone was seen only a few times. TCRdb's copy holds only in-frame clones and misses some; the assay was immunoSEQ multiplex PCR. The data show tens of thousands of clones, with 89% seen just once and 6.5% to 8.5% held by the top ten. This CDR3 comprises 15 residues. Germline V gives CDR1 SGHVS, CDR2 FNYEAQ. V shed 5 bases, J shed 6 bases, and the junction held 8 bases outside the gene matches. V and J are TRBV7-6 and TRBJ1-5; 9 bases line up with TRBD1. Sequencing used blood. The sequence came from a man aged 50-59 years in good health. CDR3 region: CASSTGDRVGQPQHF. CDR3 bases: TGTGCCAGCAGCACAGGGGACAGGGTGGGTCAGCCCCAGCATTTT.